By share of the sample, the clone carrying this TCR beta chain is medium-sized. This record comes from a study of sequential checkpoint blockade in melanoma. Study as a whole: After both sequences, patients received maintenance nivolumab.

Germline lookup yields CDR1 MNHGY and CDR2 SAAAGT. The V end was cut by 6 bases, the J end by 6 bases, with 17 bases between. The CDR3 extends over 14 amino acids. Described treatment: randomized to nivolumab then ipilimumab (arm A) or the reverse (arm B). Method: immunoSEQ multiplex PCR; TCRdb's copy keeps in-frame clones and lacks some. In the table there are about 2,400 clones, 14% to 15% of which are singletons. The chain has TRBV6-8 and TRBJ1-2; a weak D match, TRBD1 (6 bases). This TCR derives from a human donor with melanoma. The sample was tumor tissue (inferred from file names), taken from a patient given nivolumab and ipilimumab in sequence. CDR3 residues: CASSAQGGGNGYTF. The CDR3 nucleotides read TGTGCCAGCAGCGCACAGGGCGGGGGGAATGGCTACACCTTC.